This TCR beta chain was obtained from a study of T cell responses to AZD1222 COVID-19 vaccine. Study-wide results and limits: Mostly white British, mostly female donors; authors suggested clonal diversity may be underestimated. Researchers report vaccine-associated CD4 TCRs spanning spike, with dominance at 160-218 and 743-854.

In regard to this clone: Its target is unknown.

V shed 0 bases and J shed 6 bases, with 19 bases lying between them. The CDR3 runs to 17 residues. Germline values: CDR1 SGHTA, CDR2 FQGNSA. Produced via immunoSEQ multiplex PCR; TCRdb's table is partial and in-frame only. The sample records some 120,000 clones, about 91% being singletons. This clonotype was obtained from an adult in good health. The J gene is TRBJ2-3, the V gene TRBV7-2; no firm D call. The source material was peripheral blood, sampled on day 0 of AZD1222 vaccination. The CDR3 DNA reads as TGTGCCAGCAGCTTAGCTGTCCAGTTGATATCGTCTGATACGCAGTATTTT. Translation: CASSLAVQLISSDTQYF.